The next 9 T cell receptor beta chains were all read from a single sample in a study of quantifying T cell responses using KT2 cells. Across the study: TCR alpha and beta constant-region primers primed reverse transcription of RNA.

An oligo carrying a UMI was ligated to the cDNA 3' end. First-round PCR used about 4 cycles and beta primers RC1.1 and RC1.2 covering TRBC1 and TRBC2. TCRdb analysed the UMI-ligation and nested PCR reads with MiXCR anew, one entry per CDR3 protein. The sample lists some 34,000 distinct CDR3 sequences, approximately 10% occurring once. The material sequenced was PBMCs spiked with cells of the T cell clone KT2. The receptors here all came from a human donor.

The chain employs TRBV4-2 and TRBJ1-6; D gene unclear. Trimming left V 1 base short and J 13 bases short, with 14 bases between. The CDR3 consists of 14 residues. CDR1 and CDR2 from the germline V gene are LGHNA and YNFKEQ. The DNA of the CDR3 is TGTGCCAGCAGCCAAGTTCCAGGATTCGGTCCCCTCCACTTT. Its protein product is CASSQVPGFGPLHF.

By sample fraction, this clonotype is medium-sized (0.01 to 0.1%). This chain joins TRBV11-2 and TRBJ2-5; possibly TRBD2 for D (5 bases). The CDR3 runs 12 residues. The V gene lost 5 bases and the J gene lost 5 bases, with 9 bases spanning the gap. CDR1 SGHAT and CDR2 FQNNGV come from the germline V gene. The DNA for the CDR3 is TGTGCCAGCAGCCCCGGGGTGGAGACCCAGTACTTC. Translation: CASSPGVETQYF.

This clonotype was recorded many times. V and J are TRBV29-1 and TRBJ1-6; 8 bases line up with TRBD1. The germline V gene has CDR1 SQVTM and CDR2 ANQGSEA. The CDR3 spans 14 residues. V dropped 4 bases and J dropped 10; count of bases not matched to a gene: 9. The chain's CDR3 is CSVVISTGESPLHF. The CDR3 DNA reads TGCAGCGTTGTTATTTCGACAGGGGAATCACCCCTCCACTTT.

Only a few counts were recorded for this clonotype. The CDR3 reads CASSYRVEPRPKNEKLFF. The CDR3 coding sequence is TGTGCCAGCAGTTACCGGGTGGAGCCCAGACCCAAGAATGAAAAACTGTTTTTT. The chain has TRBV7-9 and TRBJ1-4; D is unresolved. Germline V CDR1 and CDR2: SEHNR, FQNEAQ (reference sequence). The CDR3 runs to 18 residues. V was cut by 6 bases and J by 5 bases, with 25 bases left in between.

J is TRBJ1-6 and V is TRBV7-2; TRBD1 aligns across 8 bases. V lost 3 bases, J lost 10 bases, and 11 bases stayed unmatched. The CDR3 sequence is 16 residues long. Germline CDR1 is SGHTA and CDR2 is FQGNSA. The DNA of the CDR3 is TGTGCCAGCAGCTTGGGACAGGATCCACTGGGGTCACCCCTCCACTTT. It encodes CASSLGQDPLGSPLHF.

This chain uses TRBV7-7 with TRBJ2-3, with D hard to call. Per germline, CDR1 SSHAT and CDR2 FNYEAQ (reference sequence). The CDR3 spans 18 residues. Trimming cost V 4 bases and J 0 bases, with 20 bases left between them. CDR3: CASSYFRQSLPSTDTQYF. CDR3 DNA: TGTGCCAGCAGCTACTTCCGGCAGAGCCTACCTAGCACAGATACGCAGTATTTT. The full variable domain, with the rest looked up from reference TRBV7-7 and TRBJ2-3, is GAGVSQSPRYKVTKRGQDVTLRCDPISSHATLYWYQQALGQGPEFLTYFNYEAQPDKSGLPSDRFSAERPEGSISTLTIQRTEQRDSAMYRCASSYFRQSLPSTDTQYFGPGTRLTVL.

This clonotype was picked up a small number of times. The chain combines TRBV5-5 with TRBJ2-2, with D hard to call. Trimming removed 5 bases at V and 5 bases at J, with 7 bases between. The CDR3 has 12 amino acids. CDR1 is SGHKS, CDR2 YYEKEE, per germline (reference sequence). The DNA for the CDR3 is TGTGCCAGCAGTCCCATTACCGGGGAGCTGTTTTTT. Amino acids: CASSPITGELFF.

The gene calls are TRBV7-2 and TRBJ1-2; a possible D gene is TRBD1 (6 bases). Per germline, CDR1 SGHTA and CDR2 FQGNSA. With 6 bases removed from V and 5 bases from J, the gap between germline ends came to 19 bases. The CDR3 is made up of 15 amino acids. CDR3 sequence reads: CASSRGAPQIYGYTF. The DNA of the CDR3 is TGTGCCAGCAGTCGGGGGGCGCCACAGATATATGGCTACACCTTC.

The sample holds many counts of this clonotype. The chain recombines TRBV3-1 with TRBJ2-5, with TRBD2 identical over 13 bases. This CDR3 contains 17 residues. The germline CDR1 and CDR2 sequences are LGHDT and YNNKEL (reference sequence). The trim removed 0 bases at V and 5 bases at J, leaving 6 bases unmatched. CDR3 in DNA: TGTGCCAGCAGCCAAGAAACTAGCGGGAGGGCCGTTGAGACCCAGTACTTC. Its protein is CASSQETSGRAVETQYF.